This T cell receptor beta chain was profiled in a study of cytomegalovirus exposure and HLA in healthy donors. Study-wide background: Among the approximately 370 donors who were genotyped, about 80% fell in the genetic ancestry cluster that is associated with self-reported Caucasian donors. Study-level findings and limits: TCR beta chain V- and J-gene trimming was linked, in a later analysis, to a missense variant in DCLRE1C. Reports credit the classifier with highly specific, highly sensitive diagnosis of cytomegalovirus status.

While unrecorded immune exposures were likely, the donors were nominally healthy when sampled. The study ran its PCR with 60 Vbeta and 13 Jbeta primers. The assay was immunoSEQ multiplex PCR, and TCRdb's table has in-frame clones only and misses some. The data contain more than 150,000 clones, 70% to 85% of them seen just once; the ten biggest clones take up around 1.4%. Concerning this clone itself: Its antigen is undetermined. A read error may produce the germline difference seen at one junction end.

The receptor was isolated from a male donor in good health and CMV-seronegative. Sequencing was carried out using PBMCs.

DNA for the CDR3: TGTGCCAGCAGCTTAGGTACCGGGGAGCTGCTTTTT. Its translation: CASSLGTGELLF. The chain carries TRBV7-3 and TRBJ2-2; the D gene is possibly TRBD2 (5 bases). The CDR3 consists of 12 residues. Germline CDR1 and CDR2: SGHTA and FQGTGA. Based on the CDR3 plus reference TRBV7-3 and TRBJ2-2, the full variable domain is GAGVSQTPSNKVTEKGKYVELRCDPISGHTALYWYRQSLGQGPEFLIYFQGTGAADDSGLPNDRFFAVRPEGSVSTLKIQRTERGDSAVYLCASSLGTGELLFGEGSRLTVL.